The T cell receptor beta chain under discussion was sequenced for a study of beta chain features in type 1 diabetes. Study-wide results and limits: When Type 1 diabetes patients were examined, their TCRB CDR3s proved moderately but significantly shorter in all four CD4+ subsets.

About this clone itself: Its antigen remains unidentified.

CDR3 length: 15 residues. V shed 5 bases and J shed 3 bases, with 14 bases lying between them. CDR1 SEHNR and CDR2 FQNEAQ come from the germline V gene (reference sequence). Without exception, sorted populations had purity beyond 95%. Isolated RNA was reverse transcribed in full, so expressed TCRB transcripts were sequenced. Libraries were prepared by immunoSEQ multiplex PCR; TCRdb keeps only in-frame clonotypes and omits some of them. The sample has hundreds of thousands of clones, roughly an eighth seen once. The source of this sequence is a man aged 18-30 years with type 1 diabetes. What was sequenced was naive CD4+ T cells from blood. This chain joins TRBV7-9 and TRBJ2-1; unclear D gene. CDR3 region: CASSLLEGYYNEQFF. The DNA of the CDR3 is TGTGCCAGCAGCCTCTTAGAAGGGTACTACAATGAGCAGTTCTTC.